This T cell receptor (beta chain) stems from a study of type 1 and type 2 diabetes patients. In the study overall: Across the study, under 25 million paired-end reads were produced.

PCR was run on genomic DNA. A primer set of 30 forward and 13 reverse primers amplified the CDR3. From the multiplex PCR reads, TCRdb called clonotypes with MiXCR, one entry per CDR3 protein. This sample carries fewer than 350,000 distinct CDR3 sequences, 45% to 60% of them seen once, and the ten largest clones take about an eighth. The germline V gene encodes CDR1 MDHEN and CDR2 SYDVKM. The ends were cut back, 10 bases at V and 3 bases at J, with 6 bases in the middle. This CDR3 has 10 residues. The V call is TRBV28, the J call TRBJ1-1, with no clear D. Material: peripheral blood mononuclear cells (PBMCs). This sequence was found in a young man with type 2 diabetes. For the CDR3, the DNA is TGTGCCATCAAGGACACTGAAGCTTTCTTT. Its translation is CAIKDTEAFF.